This record looks at one TCR beta chain sequence and its context. No antigen is known for it. Using immunoSEQ multiplex PCR, the repertoire was profiled, and TCRdb retains in-frame clones only, with some absent. This sample has about 40,000 clones; roughly nine tenths occur once, and the top ten carry less than 8.5%. This sample was taken from a study of graft-versus-host responses after intestinal transplantation. Study in general: Transplants were multivisceral, liver-intestinal, or isolated intestinal. Each recipient received anti-thymocyte globulin induction, then tacrolimus and steroids for around 3 years. General study results and limits: Elevated graft-versus-host to host-versus-graft clonal ratios in allografts were recorded for patients with graft-donor T cell macrochimerism. Recipient-marrow GvH clones were detected, some having first appeared in ileum or blood.

The germline V gene has CDR1 LNHDA and CDR2 SQIVND (reference sequence). The CDR3 extends over 17 amino acids. V was clipped by 3 bases and J by 0 bases, with 15 bases between them. V and J are TRBV19 and TRBJ2-1, with D tentatively TRBD2 (6 bases). This sample comprised PBMCs, obtained about 270 days after transplant. This clonotype was obtained from a human patient who received an intestinal transplant, so some T cells may come from the graft donor. The CDR3 DNA is TGTGCCAGTAGTATCCCATCCGGGACTGGCTCCTACAATGAGCAGTTCTTC. Translation gives CASSIPSGTGSYNEQFF.